This passage covers 16 T cell receptor beta chains from one sample sequenced in a study of CD8+ T cells in alopecia areata. Following extraction, RNA underwent reverse transcription to cDNA, which served as the sequencing template. The protocol was immunoSEQ multiplex PCR, while the TCRdb copy is restricted to in-frame clones and leaves out a portion. This sample has 150,000 to 200,000 clones, with 65% found just once. Treatment described: oral pan-JAK inhibitor, 5-10 mg twice daily. Sequenced material: CD4+ T cells sorted from blood, taken at week 4, from a patient treated with tofacitinib. The source of these receptors is a human donor with alopecia areata.

The chain recombines TRBV6-5 with TRBJ1-6; no definite D call. The CDR3 contains 15 residues. The germline V and J ends were trimmed by 2 bases and 10 bases, with 15 bases remaining between them. Germline assignment: CDR1 MNHEY and CDR2 SVGAGI. Here the CDR3 reads CASSYATPKGSPLHF. The DNA of the CDR3 is TGTGCCAGCAGTTACGCGACCCCGAAGGGCTCACCCCTCCACTTT.

CDR3 sequence (DNA): TGCGCCAGCAGCCAAGCCGCCGCGGGGACCACAGATACGCAGTATTTT. As protein: CASSQAAAGTTDTQYF. The J gene is TRBJ2-3, the V gene TRBV4-3; the D gene is possibly TRBD2 (6 bases). The germline gives CDR1 LGHNA, CDR2 YSLEER. The length of the CDR3 is 16 residues. V was shortened by 1 base and J by 2 bases, with 13 bases between the two germline ends.

The chain has TRBV5-6 and TRBJ1-5; 8 nucleotides agree with TRBD1. The trim removed 4 bases at V and 5 bases at J, leaving 11 bases unmatched. Germline V CDR1 and CDR2: SGHDT, YYEEEE. The CDR3 spans 16 residues. The CDR3, as DNA: TGTGCCAGCAGCCTAGGTACGGCCAGGGGGCATCAGCCCCAGCATTTT. Translation gives CASSLGTARGHQPQHF.

The genes are TRBV11-2 and TRBJ2-1, with D tentatively TRBD1 (5 bases). The CDR3 totals 14 residues. Trimming shortened V by 5 bases and J by 3 bases, and 11 bases separated the two germline ends. Germline V CDR1 and CDR2: SGHAT, FQNNGV. This CDR3 reads CASSPQGSYNEQFF. CDR3 nucleotides: TGTGCCAGCAGCCCGCAGGGTAGCTACAATGAGCAGTTCTTC.

This clone was seen once. The chain carries TRBV30 and TRBJ2-7; D may be TRBD1 or TRBD2 (5 bases each). V lost 1 base and J lost 6, with 7 bases in between. Germline CDR1 is GTSNPN and CDR2 is SVGIG (reference sequence). The CDR3 is 11 amino acids. The CDR3 DNA reads as TGTGCCTGGAGTGCCGGGGCCGAGCAGTACTTC. It is translated as CAWSAGAEQYF.

V gene TRBV29-1 combines with J gene TRBJ1-1, with no clear D. The CDR3 is 13 residues long. The V end lost 2 bases, the J end lost 0 bases, and 7 bases lay between the germline ends. Germline-derived CDR1 and CDR2 are SQVTM and ANQGSEA. This CDR3 reads CSVEIGMNTEAFF. For the CDR3, the DNA is TGCAGCGTTGAAATCGGGATGAACACTGAAGCTTTCTTT.

The gene calls are TRBV7-6 and TRBJ1-4, with D hard to call. Trimming took 1 base from V and 5 from J, leaving 5 bases between them. CDR1 is SGHVS, CDR2 FNYEAQ, per germline. This CDR3 is built from 13 residues. The CDR3 sequence is CASSLGPNEKLFF. CDR3 bases: TGTGCCAGCAGCTTAGGTCCGAATGAAAAACTGTTTTTT. Drawing the rest from reference TRBV7-6 and TRBJ1-4, the complete variable domain is GAGVSQSPRYKVTKRGQDVALRCDPISGHVSLYWYRQALGQGPEFLTYFNYEAQQDKSGLPNDRFSAERPEGSISTLTIQRTEQRDSAMYRCASSLGPNEKLFFGSGTQLSVL.

This clone was seen a single time. The chain is built from TRBV29-1 and TRBJ2-5; D not resolved. The CDR3 runs to 13 residues. Trimming stripped 7 bases from V and 1 base from J, with 13 bases between. CDR1 is SQVTM, CDR2 ANQGSEA, per germline. CDR3 sequence (DNA): TGCAGCGCGACGGCGGCATTCCAAGAGACCCAGTACTTC. The encoded protein is CSATAAFQETQYF.

The chain carries TRBV5-1 and TRBJ2-1; TRBD2 is a possible D gene (6 bases). V lost 1 base, J lost 5 bases, and 13 bases lay in between. CDR3 length: 15 amino acids. CDR1 and CDR2 (germline): SGHRS, YFSETQ. The CDR3 loop reads CASSLQAGRHNEQFF. CDR3 sequence (DNA): TGCGCCAGCAGCTTGCAGGCAGGGAGGCACAATGAGCAGTTCTTC.

This sequence joins TRBV6-5 and TRBJ2-3, with D possibly matching TRBD1 (6 bases). V gave up 3 bases and J gave up 2 bases, with 9 bases separating them. Germline V gene lookup returns CDR1 MNHEY and CDR2 SVGAGI. The CDR3 is 14 amino acids. CDR3 sequence (DNA): TGTGCCAGCAGTTATAGGGGGATCACAGATACGCAGTATTTT. Encoded protein: CASSYRGITDTQYF.

The chain links TRBV25-1 to TRBJ1-3, with D hard to call. V was trimmed by 0 bases and J by 0 bases, leaving 6 bases between them. Germline V lookup: CDR1 MGHDK, CDR2 SYGVNS. This CDR3 is built from 15 residues. Here the CDR3 DNA reads TGTGCCAGCAGTGAATATGGAGGCTCTGGAAACACCATATATTTT. Amino acids: CASSEYGGSGNTIYF.

This chain connects TRBV27 to TRBJ1-2, with 10 bases matching TRBD1. The J segment lost 8 bases and the V segment lost 5 bases, leaving 11 bases of the junction unmatched. This CDR3 comprises 15 residues. Germline values: CDR1 MNHEY, CDR2 SMNVEV (reference sequence). Written as DNA, the CDR3 is TGTGCCAGCAGTCCCAGACAGGGGGCCCGGTTGGGCTACACCTTC. Amino acids: CASSPRQGARLGYTF.

The chain joins TRBV29-1 to TRBJ2-5; 9 bases line up with TRBD2. The CDR3 is made up of 13 amino acids. Germline CDR1 and CDR2: SQVTM and ANQGSEA. The ends lost 4 bases at V and 5 bases at J; junction bases unmatched: 5. The CDR3 DNA reads TGCAGCGTTGCCGCTAGCGGGGAGGAGACCCAGTACTTC. Amino acid sequence: CSVAASGEETQYF.

In its sample, this clone was seen a few times. The rearrangement uses TRBV29-1 and TRBJ2-5; 7 bases align to TRBD2. The CDR3 is 13 amino acids. Germline CDR1 is SQVTM and CDR2 is ANQGSEA. The ends lost 1 base at V and 5 bases at J; junction bases unmatched: 4. In DNA, the CDR3 is TGCAGCGTTGAAGGTCCCGGGGGGGAGACCCAGTACTTC. Encoded protein: CSVEGPGGETQYF.

The gene calls are TRBV18 and TRBJ2-5; 7 nucleotides match TRBD1. The CDR3 is made up of 13 amino acids. CDR1 and CDR2 from the germline V gene are KGHSH and LQKENI. The V and J ends lost 3 bases and 5 bases, in that order; junction bases with no gene match: 3. The CDR3 is CASSPYRGETQYF. DNA of the CDR3: TGTGCCAGCTCACCGTACAGGGGTGAGACCCAGTACTTC. The full variable domain, its missing parts supplied by reference TRBV18 and TRBJ2-5, is NAGVMQNPRHLVRRRGQEARLRCSPMKGHSHVYWYRQLPEEGLKFMVYLQKENIIDESGMPKERFSAEFPKEGPSILRIQQVVRGDSAAYFCASSPYRGETQYFGPGTRLLVL.

The V call is TRBV11-2, the J call TRBJ1-1; the D is unclear. Germline CDR1 reads SGHAT; CDR2 reads FQNNGV. There are 13 residues in the CDR3. The V end lost 4 bases, the J end lost 3 bases, and 9 bases lay between the germline ends. The DNA for the CDR3 is TGTGCCAGCAGCTCCCAGTTGTACACTGAAGCTTTCTTT. Amino acids: CASSSQLYTEAFF.